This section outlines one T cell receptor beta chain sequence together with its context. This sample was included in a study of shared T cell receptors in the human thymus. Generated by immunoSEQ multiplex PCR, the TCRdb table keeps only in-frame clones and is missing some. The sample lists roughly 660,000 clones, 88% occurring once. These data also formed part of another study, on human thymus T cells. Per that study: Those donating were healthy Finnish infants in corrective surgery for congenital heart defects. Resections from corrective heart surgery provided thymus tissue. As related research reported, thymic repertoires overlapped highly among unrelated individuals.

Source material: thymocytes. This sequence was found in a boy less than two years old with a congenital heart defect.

CDR3 loop: CASKGQGGPGELFF. CDR3 coding DNA: TGTGCCAGCAAGGGACAGGGGGGCCCCGGGGAGCTGTTTTTT. The chain joins TRBV27 to TRBJ2-2, with 11 bases identical to TRBD1. The CDR3 totals 14 residues. The V and J ends lost 7 bases and 6 bases, in that order; junction bases with no gene match: 4. Per the germline V gene, CDR1 is MNHEY and CDR2 is SMNVEV (reference sequence).